This TCR beta chain was recovered during a study of graft-versus-host responses after intestinal transplantation. Looking at the study overall: Uniformly, recipients were administered anti-thymocyte globulin induction with subsequent tacrolimus and steroids for around three years.

This clone has more than one count but fewer than ten. After removal of 3 bases from V and 4 bases from J, the junction contained 3 bases not matched to a gene. The CDR3 has 13 residues. CDR1 is SGHRS and CDR2 is YFSETQ in the germline V gene. Assay: immunoSEQ multiplex PCR; the TCRdb copy retains only in-frame clones and omits some. The data hold about 100,000 clones, with around 90% observed a single time. Sequencing was performed on PBMCs, taken 450 to 480 days after intestinal transplant. This clonotype was obtained from a human patient who received an intestinal transplant, so some T cells may come from the graft donor. The rearrangement links TRBV5-1 to TRBJ2-7, with 8 bases lining up with TRBD2. This chain's CDR3 is CASSSRGGYEQYF. The CDR3, as DNA: TGCGCCAGCAGCTCACGGGGGGGATACGAGCAGTACTTC.